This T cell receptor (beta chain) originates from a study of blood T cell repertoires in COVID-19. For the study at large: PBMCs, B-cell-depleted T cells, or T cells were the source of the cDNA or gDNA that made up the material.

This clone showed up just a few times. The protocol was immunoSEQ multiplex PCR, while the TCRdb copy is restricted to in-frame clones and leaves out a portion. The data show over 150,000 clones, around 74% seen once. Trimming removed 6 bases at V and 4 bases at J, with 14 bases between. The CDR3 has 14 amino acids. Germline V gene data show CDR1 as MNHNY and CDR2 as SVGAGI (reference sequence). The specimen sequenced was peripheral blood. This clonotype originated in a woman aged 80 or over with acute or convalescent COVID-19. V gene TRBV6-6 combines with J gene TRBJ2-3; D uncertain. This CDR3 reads CASRTPADSDTQYF. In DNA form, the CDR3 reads TGTGCCAGCAGAACGCCGGCAGACTCAGATACGCAGTATTTT.